This T cell receptor (beta chain) was identified during a study of control samples from healthy donors and cancer patients. Profiling relied on immunoSEQ multiplex PCR, and the TCRdb table lists in-frame clones only, not all of them. The sample consists of 110,000 to 150,000 clones, under 95% of them appearing once. The sequencing sample was made of blood. The source is a middle-aged man in good health.

CDR3 coding DNA: TGTGCCAGCAGGCCTGGGGGGACCCTGGGAGATACGCAGTATTTT. Amino acid sequence: CASRPGGTLGDTQYF. This rearrangement joins TRBV27 to TRBJ2-3, with D tentatively TRBD2 (6 bases). The CDR3 consists of 15 residues. Between the trimmed V and J ends, which lost 6 bases and 5 bases, there was a span of 18 bases. Germline lookup yields CDR1 MNHEY and CDR2 SMNVEV (reference sequence).